Following are 21 T cell receptor beta chains from one sample sequenced in a study of cytomegalovirus exposure and HLA in healthy donors. PCR primers comprised 60 Vbeta and 13 Jbeta primers. The table came from immunoSEQ multiplex PCR; TCRdb's copy has only in-frame clones and leaves some out. The table has roughly 290,000 clones, roughly 90% seen once. Sequences were obtained from PBMCs. The source of these receptors is a woman between 18 and 29 years old in good health and CMV-seronegative.

This chain connects TRBV7-8 to TRBJ2-7, with D perhaps matching TRBD2 (7 bases). The V end was cut by 4 bases, the J end by 4 bases, with 17 bases between. The CDR3 has 15 residues. Per germline, CDR1 SGHVS and CDR2 FQNEAQ. The CDR3 spells CASSWSAGQIYEQYF. The CDR3 DNA follows: TGTGCCAGCAGCTGGTCAGCGGGACAAATTTACGAGCAGTACTTC.

In regard to this clone: One end of the junction does not line up with germline, which may come from a read error. Other DNA sequences in the sample encode the same CDR3. J is TRBJ1-6 and V is TRBV19; 10 bases agree with TRBD1. CDR1 is LNHDA, CDR2 SQIVND, per germline (reference sequence). This CDR3 comprises 16 residues. CDR3 loop: CASSMTGGRGNSPLHF. CDR3 sequence (DNA): TGTGCCAGTAGTATGACAGGGGGCAGGGGTAATTCCCCCCTCCACTTT.

This rearrangement joins TRBV6-5 to TRBJ1-2; D gene unclear. The CDR3 extends over 15 amino acids. Trimming stripped 0 bases from V and 3 bases from J, with 11 bases between. Per the germline V gene, CDR1 is MNHEY and CDR2 is SVGAGI. The CDR3 protein is CASSYSTGLYYGYTF. CDR3 nucleotide sequence: TGTGCCAGCAGTTACTCTACGGGGTTATACTATGGCTACACCTTC.

The chain combines TRBV6-5 with TRBJ2-2; possibly TRBD1 for D (6 bases). This CDR3 has 14 amino acids. The germline gives CDR1 MNHEY, CDR2 SVGAGI. The germline V and J ends were trimmed by 4 bases and 5 bases, with 11 bases remaining between them. The CDR3 region is CASSSRQETGELFF. The CDR3 DNA reads TGTGCCAGCAGTTCACGACAGGAGACCGGGGAGCTGTTTTTT.

V gene TRBV11-2 combines with J gene TRBJ2-1; D remains ambiguous. CDR1 SGHAT and CDR2 FQNNGV come from the germline V gene. The CDR3 covers 16 residues. V lost 4 bases and J 0 bases, leaving 13 bases between the germline ends. Here the CDR3 DNA reads TGTGCCAGCAGCTCGAGCTCACCTAGCTCCTACAATGAGCAGTTCTTC. It specifies CASSSSSPSSYNEQFF.

J is TRBJ2-5 and V is TRBV7-9; D gene uncertain. This CDR3 has 12 residues. V dropped 7 bases and J dropped 1 base, with 7 bases sitting between them. The germline V gene encodes CDR1 SEHNR and CDR2 FQNEAQ (reference sequence). The CDR3 reads CASNPIQETQYF. CDR3 sequence (DNA): TGTGCCAGCAACCCTATCCAAGAGACCCAGTACTTC.

Details on this clone: Germline and junction disagree at one end, which may indicate a read error. Different DNA sequences within this sample yield the same CDR3. The genes are TRBV5-1 and TRBJ1-6, with D unclear. Germline loops: CDR1 SGHRS, CDR2 YFSETQ. The CDR3 has 16 residues. CDR3 coding DNA: TGCGCCAGCAGCTTGGTTGGCCAGACTATTAATTCCCCCCTCCACTTT. It translates to CASSLVGQTINSPLHF. The variable domain in full, with the rest retrieved from reference TRBV5-1 and TRBJ1-6, is KAGVTQTPRYLIKTRGQQVTLSCSPISGHRSVSWYQQTPGQGLQFLFEYFSETQRNKGNFPGRFSGRQFSNSRSEMNVSTLELGDSALYLCASSLVGQTINSPLHFGNGTRLTVT.

The rearrangement joins TRBV13 to TRBJ2-7; 9 bases line up with TRBD1. Germline V CDR1 and CDR2: PRHDT, FYEKMQ (reference sequence). The trim removed 5 bases at V and 0 bases at J, leaving 8 bases unmatched. This CDR3 region has 16 residues. The DNA of the CDR3 is TGTGCCAGCAGCGTAAACAGGGGGCAAAGCTCCTACGAGCAGTACTTC. Its protein is CASSVNRGQSSYEQYF. Filled out from reference TRBV13 and TRBJ2-7, the complete variable domain reads AAGVIQSPRHLIKEKRETATLKCYPIPRHDTVYWYQQGPGQDPQFLISFYEKMQSDKGSIPDRFSAQQFSDYHSELNMSSLELGDSALYFCASSVNRGQSSYEQYFGPGTRLTVT.

The genes are TRBV7-9 and TRBJ2-2, with D possibly TRBD1 on 6 matching bases. The CDR3 totals 13 residues. V was shortened by 5 bases and J by 6 bases, with 10 bases between the two germline ends. Germline CDR1 reads SEHNR; CDR2 reads FQNEAQ (reference sequence). The CDR3, as DNA: TGTGCCAGCAGCCCACAGGGAGCCGGGGAGCTGTTTTTT. Translating gives CASSPQGAGELFF.

The J gene is TRBJ2-7, the V gene TRBV30; TRBD1 aligns across 7 bases. Germline CDR1 GTSNPN, CDR2 SVGIG (reference sequence). The CDR3 is made up of 13 amino acids. J lost 5 bases, V lost 3 bases, and 7 bases had no gene match. Here the CDR3 reads CAWSGQAPHEQYF. In nucleotides, the CDR3 is TGTGCCTGGAGCGGACAGGCACCCCACGAGCAGTACTTC.

The chain employs TRBV13 and TRBJ2-5; 8 positions match TRBD1. Germline values: CDR1 PRHDT, CDR2 FYEKMQ (reference sequence). The length of the CDR3 is 14 residues. V lost 7 bases and J lost 5; bases outside the gene matches: 9. The CDR3 nucleotides read TGTGCCAGCACCACAGGGGGAGGTCGGGAGACCCAGTACTTC. Its translation: CASTTGGGRETQYF.

The chain is built from TRBV18 and TRBJ1-2, with D tentatively TRBD1 (6 bases). Germline CDR1 reads KGHSH; CDR2 reads LQKENI. The CDR3 has 16 amino acids. Deletions cut 2 bases from V and 3 bases from J, with 16 bases between. The DNA of the CDR3 is TGTGCCAGCTCACCAGGTGGTGGGGGCGCTGACTATGGCTACACCTTC. Its translation: CASSPGGGGADYGYTF.

This clone was counted a few times. This chain joins TRBV6-5 and TRBJ2-7; perhaps TRBD1 as D (6 bases). Per the germline V gene, CDR1 is MNHEY and CDR2 is SVGAGI. This CDR3 has 15 amino acids. Trimming took off 4 bases at V and 2 bases at J, with 15 bases between the two ends. The CDR3 nucleotides are TGTGCCAGCAGTTCTGAGGGCGAGGGGGCCTACGAGCAGTACTTC. Translating gives CASSSEGEGAYEQYF.

The chain employs TRBV10-2 and TRBJ2-2, with 10 bases matching TRBD1. Looked up from germline, CDR1 is WSHSY and CDR2 is SAAADI. V dropped 6 bases and J dropped 5; count of bases not matched to a gene: 9. This CDR3 has 16 residues. CDR3 bases: TGCGCCAGCAGCCGCTGGGGACAGGGGATGACCGGGGAGCTGTTTTTT. Translated, it gives CASSRWGQGMTGELFF.

The chain uses TRBV6-5 and TRBJ1-6; D gene unclear. Germline CDR1 is MNHEY and CDR2 is SVGAGI. The V gene lost 2 bases and the J gene lost 8 bases, with 10 bases spanning the gap. The CDR3 is 14 residues long. The CDR3 protein is CASSYIGGDSPLHF. The DNA of the CDR3 is TGTGCCAGCAGTTACATCGGCGGGGATTCACCCCTCCACTTT.

The chain uses TRBV5-1 and TRBJ1-2; 7 positions agree with TRBD1. This CDR3 has 17 amino acids. Looked up from germline, CDR1 is SGHRS and CDR2 is YFSETQ. The V gene end was trimmed by 0 bases and the J gene end by 4 bases; junction bases not matched to a gene: 12. CDR3 nucleotides: TGCGCCAGCAGCTTGGCGACAGGGTTCGGATTGGGCTATGGCTACACCTTC. It translates to CASSLATGFGLGYGYTF.

The V call is TRBV19, the J call TRBJ2-7; D is possibly TRBD1 (6 bases). CDR1 is LNHDA and CDR2 is SQIVND in the germline V gene (reference sequence). Trimming took 5 bases from V and 0 from J, leaving 14 bases between them. This CDR3 is 15 amino acids long. The CDR3 reads CASSAGALSSYEQYF. In nucleotides, the CDR3 is TGTGCCAGTAGTGCAGGGGCCCTTAGCTCCTACGAGCAGTACTTC.

Here the CDR3 reads CASKGGRKAFF. CDR3 bases: TGTGCCAGTAAAGGGGGACGGAAAGCTTTCTTT. V usage is TRBV19 and J usage is TRBJ1-1; possibly TRBD1 for D (6 bases). Trimming pared 7 bases from V and 9 bases from J, leaving 12 bases between. Germline V CDR1 and CDR2: LNHDA, SQIVND (reference sequence). The CDR3 is 11 amino acids.

The CDR3 nucleotides are TGTGCCAGCAGCAAAAACGTAGGGGCTCGAGGTACCGGGGAGCTGTTTTTT. This gives the protein CASSKNVGARGTGELFF. The V and J genes are TRBV7-9 and TRBJ2-2; D is perhaps TRBD1 (5 bases). The V gene lost 5 bases and the J gene lost 5 bases, with 21 bases spanning the gap. CDR1 and CDR2 (germline): SEHNR, FQNEAQ (reference sequence). This CDR3 is 17 amino acids long.

The V call is TRBV10-3, the J call TRBJ1-2; 7 nucleotides match TRBD1. The germline V gene encodes CDR1 ENHRY and CDR2 SYGVKD. This CDR3 contains 15 residues. V lost 6 bases and J lost 2; bases outside the gene matches: 9. CDR3 in amino acids: CAIRPPGQHNYGYTF. The CDR3 DNA is TGTGCCATCAGGCCTCCGGGACAGCACAACTATGGCTACACCTTC.

The chain combines TRBV7-3 with TRBJ1-1; 7 bases are a match to TRBD1. Germline V lookup: CDR1 SGHTA, CDR2 FQGTGA. This CDR3 has 13 amino acids. After removal of 0 bases from V and 8 bases from J, the junction contained 3 bases not matched to a gene. The CDR3 DNA reads TGTGCCAGCAGCTTAACAAGGGACAGCGAAGCTTTCTTT. Translated: CASSLTRDSEAFF.